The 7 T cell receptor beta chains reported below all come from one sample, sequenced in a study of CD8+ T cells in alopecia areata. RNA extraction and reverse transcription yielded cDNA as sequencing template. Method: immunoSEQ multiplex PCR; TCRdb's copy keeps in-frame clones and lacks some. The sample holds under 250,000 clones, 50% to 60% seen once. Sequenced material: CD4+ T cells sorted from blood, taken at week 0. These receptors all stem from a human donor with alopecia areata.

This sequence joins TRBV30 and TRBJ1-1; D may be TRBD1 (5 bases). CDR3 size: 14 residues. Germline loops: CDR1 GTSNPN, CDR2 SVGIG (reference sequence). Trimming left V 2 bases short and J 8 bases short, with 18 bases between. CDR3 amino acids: CAWSKGTPPTEAFF. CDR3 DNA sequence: TGTGCCTGGAGTAAGGGGACCCCCCCCACGGAAGCTTTCTTT.

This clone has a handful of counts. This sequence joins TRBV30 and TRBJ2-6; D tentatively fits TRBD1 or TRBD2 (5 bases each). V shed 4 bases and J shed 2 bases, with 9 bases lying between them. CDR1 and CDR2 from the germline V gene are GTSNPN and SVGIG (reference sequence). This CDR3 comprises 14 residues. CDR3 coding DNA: TGTGCCTGGAATGGGGGAACTGGGGCCAACGTCCTGACTTTC. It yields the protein CAWNGGTGANVLTF.

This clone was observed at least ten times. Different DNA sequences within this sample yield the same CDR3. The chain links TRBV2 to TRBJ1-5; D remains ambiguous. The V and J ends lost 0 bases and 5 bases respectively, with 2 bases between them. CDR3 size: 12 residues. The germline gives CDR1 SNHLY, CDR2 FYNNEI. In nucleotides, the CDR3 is TGTGCCAGCAGTGAAGCCCATCAGCCCCAGCATTTT. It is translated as CASSEAHQPQHF. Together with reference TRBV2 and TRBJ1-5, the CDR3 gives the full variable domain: EPEVTQTPSHQVTQMGQEVILRCVPISNHLYFYWYRQILGQKVEFLVSFYNNEISEKSEIFDDQFSVERPDGSNFTLKIRSTKLEDSAMYFCASSEAHQPQHFGDGTRLSIL.

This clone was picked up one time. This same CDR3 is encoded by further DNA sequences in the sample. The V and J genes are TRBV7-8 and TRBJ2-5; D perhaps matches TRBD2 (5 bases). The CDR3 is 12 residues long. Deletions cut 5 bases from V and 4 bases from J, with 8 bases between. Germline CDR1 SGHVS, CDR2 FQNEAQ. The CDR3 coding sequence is TGTGCCAGCAGCCTAGGGAGAGAGACCCAGTACTTC. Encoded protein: CASSLGRETQYF. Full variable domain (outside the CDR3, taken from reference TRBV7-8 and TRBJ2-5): GAGVSQSPRYKVAKRGQDVALRCDPISGHVSLFWYQQALGQGPEFLTYFQNEAQLDKSGLPSDRFFAERPEGSVSTLKIQRTQQEDSAVYLCASSLGRETQYFGPGTRLLVL.

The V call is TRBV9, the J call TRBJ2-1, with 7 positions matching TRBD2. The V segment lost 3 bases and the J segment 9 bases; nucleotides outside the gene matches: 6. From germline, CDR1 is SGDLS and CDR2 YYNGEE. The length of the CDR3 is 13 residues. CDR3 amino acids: CASSEITGGEQFF. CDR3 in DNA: TGTGCCAGCAGCGAAATTACGGGGGGTGAGCAGTTCTTC.

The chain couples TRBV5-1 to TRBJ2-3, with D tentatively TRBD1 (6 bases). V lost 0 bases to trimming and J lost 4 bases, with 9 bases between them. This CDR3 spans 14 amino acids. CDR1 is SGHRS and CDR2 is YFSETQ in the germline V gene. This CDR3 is CASSLDRVPDTQYF. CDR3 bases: TGCGCCAGCAGCTTGGACAGGGTGCCAGATACGCAGTATTTT. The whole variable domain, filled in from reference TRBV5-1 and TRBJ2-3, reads KAGVTQTPRYLIKTRGQQVTLSCSPISGHRSVSWYQQTPGQGLQFLFEYFSETQRNKGNFPGRFSGRQFSNSRSEMNVSTLELGDSALYLCASSLDRVPDTQYFGPGTRLTVL.

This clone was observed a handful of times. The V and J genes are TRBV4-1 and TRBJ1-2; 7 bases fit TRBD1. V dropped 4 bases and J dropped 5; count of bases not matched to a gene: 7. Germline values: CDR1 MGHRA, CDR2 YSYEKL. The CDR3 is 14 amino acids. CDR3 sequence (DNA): TGCGCCAGCAGCCCGGGGACAGAAGTTTATGGCTACACCTTC. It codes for CASSPGTEVYGYTF.